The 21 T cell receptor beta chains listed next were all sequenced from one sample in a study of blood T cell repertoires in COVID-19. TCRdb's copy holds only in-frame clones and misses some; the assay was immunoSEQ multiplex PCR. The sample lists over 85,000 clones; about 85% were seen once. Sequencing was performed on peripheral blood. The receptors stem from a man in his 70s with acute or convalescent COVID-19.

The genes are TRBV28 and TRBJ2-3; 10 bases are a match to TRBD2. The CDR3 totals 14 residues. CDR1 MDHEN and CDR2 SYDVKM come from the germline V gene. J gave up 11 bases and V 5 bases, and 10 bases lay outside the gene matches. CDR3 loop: CASSLAGATAKQYF. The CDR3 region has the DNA TGTGCCAGCAGTCTAGCGGGGGCGACCGCGAAGCAGTATTTT.

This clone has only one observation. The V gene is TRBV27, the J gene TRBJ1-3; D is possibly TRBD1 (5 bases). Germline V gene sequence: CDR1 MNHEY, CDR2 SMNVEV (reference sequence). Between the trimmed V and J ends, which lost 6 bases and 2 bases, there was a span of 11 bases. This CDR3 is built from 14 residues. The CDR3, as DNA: TGTGCCAGCAGGTCCTCAGGGACTGGAAACACCATATATTTT. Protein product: CASRSSGTGNTIYF.

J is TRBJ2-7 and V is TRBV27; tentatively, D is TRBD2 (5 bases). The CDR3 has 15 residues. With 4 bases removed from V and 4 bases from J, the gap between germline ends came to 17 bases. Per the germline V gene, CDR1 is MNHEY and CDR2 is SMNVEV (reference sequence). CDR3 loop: CASSYPSRASYEQYV. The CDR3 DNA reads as TGTGCCAGCAGTTACCCTTCGAGGGCCTCTTACGAGCAGTACGTC.

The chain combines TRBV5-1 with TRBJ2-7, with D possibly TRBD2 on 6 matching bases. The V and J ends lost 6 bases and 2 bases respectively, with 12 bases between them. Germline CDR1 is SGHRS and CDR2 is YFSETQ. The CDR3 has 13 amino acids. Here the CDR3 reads CASKAGPAYEQYF. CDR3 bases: TGCGCCAGCAAGGCGGGACCCGCCTACGAGCAGTACTTC.

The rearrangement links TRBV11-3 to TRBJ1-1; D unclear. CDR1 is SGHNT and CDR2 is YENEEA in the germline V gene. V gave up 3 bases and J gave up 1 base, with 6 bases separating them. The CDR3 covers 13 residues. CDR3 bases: TGTGCCAGCAGCTTCGCCAGGAACACTGAAGCTTTCTTT. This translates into CASSFARNTEAFF.

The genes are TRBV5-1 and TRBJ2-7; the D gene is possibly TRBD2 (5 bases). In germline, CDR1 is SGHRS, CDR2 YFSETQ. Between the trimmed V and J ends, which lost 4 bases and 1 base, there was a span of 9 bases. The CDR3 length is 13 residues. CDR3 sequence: CASSREGSYEQYF. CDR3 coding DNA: TGCGCCAGCAGCCGGGAAGGGTCCTACGAGCAGTACTTC.

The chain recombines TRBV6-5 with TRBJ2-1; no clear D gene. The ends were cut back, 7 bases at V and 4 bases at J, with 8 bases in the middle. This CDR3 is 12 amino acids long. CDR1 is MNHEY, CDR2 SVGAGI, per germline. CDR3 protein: CASKEFYNEQFF. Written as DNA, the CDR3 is TGTGCCAGCAAGGAGTTTTACAATGAGCAGTTCTTC.

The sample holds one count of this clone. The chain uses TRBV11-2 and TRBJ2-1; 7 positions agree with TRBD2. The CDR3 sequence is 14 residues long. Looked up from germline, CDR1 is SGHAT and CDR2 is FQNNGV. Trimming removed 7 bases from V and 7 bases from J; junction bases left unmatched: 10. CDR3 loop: CASKNQRGENEQFF. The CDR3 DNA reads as TGTGCCAGCAAAAACCAGCGGGGTGAAAATGAGCAGTTCTTC.

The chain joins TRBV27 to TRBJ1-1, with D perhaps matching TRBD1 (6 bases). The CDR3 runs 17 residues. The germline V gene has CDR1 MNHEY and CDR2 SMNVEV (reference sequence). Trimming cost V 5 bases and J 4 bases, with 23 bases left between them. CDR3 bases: TGTGCCAGCAGTCCCCTCCGGACAGTCCTGCTAGGCACTGAAGCTTTCTTT. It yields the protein CASSPLRTVLLGTEAFF.

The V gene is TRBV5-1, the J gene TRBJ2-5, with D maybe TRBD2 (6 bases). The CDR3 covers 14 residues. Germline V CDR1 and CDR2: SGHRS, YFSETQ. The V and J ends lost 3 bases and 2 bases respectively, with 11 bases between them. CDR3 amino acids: CASSSGDSQETQYF. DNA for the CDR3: TGCGCCAGCAGCTCGGGGGACTCACAAGAGACCCAGTACTTC.

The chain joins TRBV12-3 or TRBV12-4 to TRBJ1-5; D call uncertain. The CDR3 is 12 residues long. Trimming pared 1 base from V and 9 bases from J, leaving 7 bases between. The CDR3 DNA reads TGTGCCAGCAGTTTAGGGTTCAGGCCCCAGCATTTT. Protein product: CASSLGFRPQHF.

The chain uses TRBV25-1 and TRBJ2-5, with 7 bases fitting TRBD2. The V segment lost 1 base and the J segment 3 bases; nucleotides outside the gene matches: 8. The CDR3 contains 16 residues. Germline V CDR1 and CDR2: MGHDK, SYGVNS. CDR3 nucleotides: TGTGCCAGCAGTGAATCGGGAGGACCACCAAAAGAGACCCAGTACTTC. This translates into CASSESGGPPKETQYF.

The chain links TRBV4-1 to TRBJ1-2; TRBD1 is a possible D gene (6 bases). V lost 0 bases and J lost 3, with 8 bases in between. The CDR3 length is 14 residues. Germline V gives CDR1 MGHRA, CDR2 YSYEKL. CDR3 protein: CASSQEQGHYGYTF. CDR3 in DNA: TGCGCCAGCAGCCAAGAACAGGGCCACTATGGCTACACCTTC.

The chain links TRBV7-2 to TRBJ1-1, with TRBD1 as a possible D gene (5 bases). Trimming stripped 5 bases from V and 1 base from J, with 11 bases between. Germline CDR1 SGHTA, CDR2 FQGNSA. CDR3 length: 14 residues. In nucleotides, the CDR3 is TGTGCCAGCAGCATAGGAAGGGGGAACACTGAAGCTTTCTTT. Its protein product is CASSIGRGNTEAFF.

Here the CDR3 DNA reads TGTGCCAGCAGCTCTTATTCGGACAGGGCCTATGGCTACACCTTC. Its translation is CASSSYSDRAYGYTF. This chain connects TRBV11-2 to TRBJ1-2; 8 bases are shared with TRBD1. From germline, CDR1 is SGHAT and CDR2 FQNNGV. The CDR3 is 15 amino acids. After removal of 4 bases from V and 4 bases from J, the junction contained 8 bases not matched to a gene.

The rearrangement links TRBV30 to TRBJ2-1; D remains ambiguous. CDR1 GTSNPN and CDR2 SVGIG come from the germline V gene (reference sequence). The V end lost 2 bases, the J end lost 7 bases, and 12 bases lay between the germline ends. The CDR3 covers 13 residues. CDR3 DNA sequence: TGTGCCTGGAGTTTCAGCGCCCTAAATGAGCAGTTCTTC. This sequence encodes CAWSFSALNEQFF. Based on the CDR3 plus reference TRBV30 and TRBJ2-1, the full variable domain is SQTIHQWPATLVQPVGSPLSLECTVEGTSNPNLYWYRQAAGRGLQLLFYSVGIGQISSEVPQNLSASRPQDRQFILSSKKLLLSDSGFYLCAWSFSALNEQFFGPGTRLTVL.

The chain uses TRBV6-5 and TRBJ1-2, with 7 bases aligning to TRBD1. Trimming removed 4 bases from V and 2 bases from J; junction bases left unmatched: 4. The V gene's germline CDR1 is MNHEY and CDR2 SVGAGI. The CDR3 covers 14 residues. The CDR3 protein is CASSFTDRNYGYTF. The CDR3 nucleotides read TGTGCCAGCAGTTTCACGGACAGGAACTATGGCTACACCTTC.

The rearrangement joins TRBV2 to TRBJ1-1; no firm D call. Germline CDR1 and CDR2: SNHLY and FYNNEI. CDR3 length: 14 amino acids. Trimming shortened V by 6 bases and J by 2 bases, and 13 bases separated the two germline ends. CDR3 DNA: TGTGCCAGCAGCACGGGAAGGACCAACACTGAAGCTTTCTTT. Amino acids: CASSTGRTNTEAFF.

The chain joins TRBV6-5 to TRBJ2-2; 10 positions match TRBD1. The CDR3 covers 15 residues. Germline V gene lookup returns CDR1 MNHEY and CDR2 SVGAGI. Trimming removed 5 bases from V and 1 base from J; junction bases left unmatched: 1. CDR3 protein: CASSRDRGNTGELFF. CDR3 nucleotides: TGTGCCAGCAGTCGGGACAGGGGGAACACCGGGGAGCTGTTTTTT.

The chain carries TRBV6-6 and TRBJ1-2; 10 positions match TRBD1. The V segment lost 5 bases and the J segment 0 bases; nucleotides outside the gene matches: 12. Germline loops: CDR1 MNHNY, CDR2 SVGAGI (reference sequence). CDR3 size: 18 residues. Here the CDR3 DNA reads TGTGCCAGCAGTCCGAGGACAGGGGGAGGAATAGCTAACTATGGCTACACCTTC. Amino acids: CASSPRTGGGIANYGYTF.

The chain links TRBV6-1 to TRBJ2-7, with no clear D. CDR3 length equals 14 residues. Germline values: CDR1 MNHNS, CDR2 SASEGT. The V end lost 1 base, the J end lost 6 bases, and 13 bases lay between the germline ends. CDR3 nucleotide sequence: TGTGCCAGCAGTGAAGATAATGCTTCTAGCGAGCAGTACTTC. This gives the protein CASSEDNASSEQYF.